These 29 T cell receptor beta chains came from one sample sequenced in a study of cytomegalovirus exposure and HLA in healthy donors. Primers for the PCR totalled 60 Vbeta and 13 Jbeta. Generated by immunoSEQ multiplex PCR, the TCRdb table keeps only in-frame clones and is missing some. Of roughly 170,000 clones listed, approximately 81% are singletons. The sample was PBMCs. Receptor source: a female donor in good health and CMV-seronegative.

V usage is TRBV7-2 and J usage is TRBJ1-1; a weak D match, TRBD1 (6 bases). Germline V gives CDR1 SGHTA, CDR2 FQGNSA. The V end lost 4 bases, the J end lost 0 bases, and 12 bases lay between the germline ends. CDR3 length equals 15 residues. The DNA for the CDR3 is TGTGCCAGCAGCTCAGGGGTAGGAATGAACACTGAAGCTTTCTTT. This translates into CASSSGVGMNTEAFF.

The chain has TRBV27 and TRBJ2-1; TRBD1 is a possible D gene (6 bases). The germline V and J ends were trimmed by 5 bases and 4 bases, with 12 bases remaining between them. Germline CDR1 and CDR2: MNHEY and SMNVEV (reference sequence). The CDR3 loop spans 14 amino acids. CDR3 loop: CASSPGDQYNEQFF. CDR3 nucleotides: TGTGCCAGCAGTCCAGGGGACCAGTACAATGAGCAGTTCTTC.

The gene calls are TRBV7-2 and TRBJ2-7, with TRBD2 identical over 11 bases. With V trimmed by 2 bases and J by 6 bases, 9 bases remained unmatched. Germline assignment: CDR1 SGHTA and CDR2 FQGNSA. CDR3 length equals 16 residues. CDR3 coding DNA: TGTGCCAGCAGCTTATACGTAGCGGGGGGGCTCTCCGAGCAGTACTTC. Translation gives CASSLYVAGGLSEQYF.

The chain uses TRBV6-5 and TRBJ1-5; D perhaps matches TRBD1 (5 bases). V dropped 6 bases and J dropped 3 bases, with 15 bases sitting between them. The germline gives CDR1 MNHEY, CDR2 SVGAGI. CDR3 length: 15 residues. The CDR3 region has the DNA TGTGCCAGCAGCCCGGGGGTGGAGTACAATCAGCCCCAGCATTTT. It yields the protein CASSPGVEYNQPQHF.

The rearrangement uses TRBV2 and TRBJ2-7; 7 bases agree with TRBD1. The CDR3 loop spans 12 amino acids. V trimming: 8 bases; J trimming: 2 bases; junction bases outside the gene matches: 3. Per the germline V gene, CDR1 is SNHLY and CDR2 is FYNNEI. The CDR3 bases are TGTGCCAGCCGACAGGGTCCCTACGAGCAGTACTTC. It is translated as CASRQGPYEQYF. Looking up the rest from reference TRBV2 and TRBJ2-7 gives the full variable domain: EPEVTQTPSHQVTQMGQEVILRCVPISNHLYFYWYRQILGQKVEFLVSFYNNEISEKSEIFDDQFSVERPDGSNFTLKIRSTKLEDSAMYFCASRQGPYEQYFGPGTRLTVT.

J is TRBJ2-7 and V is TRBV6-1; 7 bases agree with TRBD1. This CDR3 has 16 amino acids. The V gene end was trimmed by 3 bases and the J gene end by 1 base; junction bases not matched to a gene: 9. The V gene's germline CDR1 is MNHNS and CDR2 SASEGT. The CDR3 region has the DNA TGTGCCAGCAGTGAGATAAGGACAGGCGGATCCTACGAGCAGTACTTC. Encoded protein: CASSEIRTGGSYEQYF.

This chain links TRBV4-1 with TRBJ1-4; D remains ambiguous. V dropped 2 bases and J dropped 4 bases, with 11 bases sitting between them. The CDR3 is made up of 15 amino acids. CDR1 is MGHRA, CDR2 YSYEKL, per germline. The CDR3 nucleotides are TGCGCCAGCAGCCAACGCCTAGGAGGTAATGAAAAACTGTTTTTT. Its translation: CASSQRLGGNEKLFF.

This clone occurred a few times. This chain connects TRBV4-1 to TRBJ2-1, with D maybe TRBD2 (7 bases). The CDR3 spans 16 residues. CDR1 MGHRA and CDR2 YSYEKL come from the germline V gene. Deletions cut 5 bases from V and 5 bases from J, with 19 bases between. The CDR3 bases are TGCGCCAGCAGCTTCACGGGGGCGGGAGTGAACAATGAGCAGTTCTTC. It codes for CASSFTGAGVNNEQFF.

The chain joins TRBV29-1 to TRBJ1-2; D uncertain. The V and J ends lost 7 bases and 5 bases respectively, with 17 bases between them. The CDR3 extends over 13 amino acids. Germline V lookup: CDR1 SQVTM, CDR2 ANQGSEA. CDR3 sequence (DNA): TGCAGCGCCCACCTCCAGGATTTGTATGGCTACACCTTC. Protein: CSAHLQDLYGYTF.

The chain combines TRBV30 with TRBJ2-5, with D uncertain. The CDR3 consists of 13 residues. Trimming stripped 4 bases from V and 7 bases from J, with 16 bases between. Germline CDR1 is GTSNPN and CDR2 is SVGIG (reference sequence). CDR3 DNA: TGTGCCTGGAACCCGGCCATTCGCGGGACCCAGTACTTC. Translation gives CAWNPAIRGTQYF.

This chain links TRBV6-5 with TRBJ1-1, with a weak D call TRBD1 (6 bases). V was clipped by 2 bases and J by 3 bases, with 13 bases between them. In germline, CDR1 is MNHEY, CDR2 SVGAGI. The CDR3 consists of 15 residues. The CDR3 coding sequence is TGTGCCAGCAGTTACAATACAGGGAGGGACACTGAAGCTTTCTTT. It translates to CASSYNTGRDTEAFF.

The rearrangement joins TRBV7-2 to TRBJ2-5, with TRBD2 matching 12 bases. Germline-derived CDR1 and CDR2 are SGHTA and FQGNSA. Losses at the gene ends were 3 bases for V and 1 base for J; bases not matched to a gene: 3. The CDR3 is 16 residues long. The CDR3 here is CASSFSSGRGQETQYF. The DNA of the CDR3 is TGTGCCAGCAGCTTCTCTAGCGGGAGGGGCCAAGAGACCCAGTACTTC.

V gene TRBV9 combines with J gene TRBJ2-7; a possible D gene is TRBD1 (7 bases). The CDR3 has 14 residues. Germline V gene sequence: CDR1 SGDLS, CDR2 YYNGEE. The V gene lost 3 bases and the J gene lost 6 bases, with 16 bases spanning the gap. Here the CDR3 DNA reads TGTGCCAGCAGCGCATCAGGGGGGATAGGCGAGCAGTACTTC. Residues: CASSASGGIGEQYF.

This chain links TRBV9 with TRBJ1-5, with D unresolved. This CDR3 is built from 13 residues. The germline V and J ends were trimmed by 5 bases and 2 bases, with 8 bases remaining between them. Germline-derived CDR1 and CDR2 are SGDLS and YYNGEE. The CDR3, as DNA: TGTGCCAGCAGTAGAGGGCGCAATCAGCCCCAGCATTTT. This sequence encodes CASSRGRNQPQHF.

The CDR3 sequence: CASSYDGTGASTEAFF. The CDR3 DNA follows: TGTGCCAGCAGTTACGACGGAACAGGGGCCAGCACTGAAGCTTTCTTT. The V and J genes are TRBV6-6 and TRBJ1-1; the match to TRBD1 covers 7 bases. CDR1 and CDR2 (germline): MNHNY, SVGAGI (reference sequence). The CDR3 has 16 residues. J was trimmed by 4 bases and V by 2 bases; bases with no gene match: 10.

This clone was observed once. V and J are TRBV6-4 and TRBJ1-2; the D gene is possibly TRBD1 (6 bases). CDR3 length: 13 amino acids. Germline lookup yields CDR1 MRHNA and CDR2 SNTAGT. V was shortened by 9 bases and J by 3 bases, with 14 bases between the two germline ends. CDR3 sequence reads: CARPQGSDYGYTF. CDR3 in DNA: TGTGCCAGACCCCAGGGGAGTGACTATGGCTACACCTTC.

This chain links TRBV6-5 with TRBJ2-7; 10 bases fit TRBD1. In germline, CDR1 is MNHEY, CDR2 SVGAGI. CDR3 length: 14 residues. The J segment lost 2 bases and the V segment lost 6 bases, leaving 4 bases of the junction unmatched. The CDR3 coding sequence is TGTGCCAGCAGCCTCGGACAGGGGGCCTACGAGCAGTACTTC. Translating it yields CASSLGQGAYEQYF.

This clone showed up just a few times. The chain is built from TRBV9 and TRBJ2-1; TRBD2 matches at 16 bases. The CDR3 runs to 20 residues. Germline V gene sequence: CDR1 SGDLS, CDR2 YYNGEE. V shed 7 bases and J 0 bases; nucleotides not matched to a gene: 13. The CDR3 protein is CASGWGPGLAGGSSYNEQFF. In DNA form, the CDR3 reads TGTGCCAGCGGGTGGGGGCCGGGACTAGCGGGAGGGAGCTCCTACAATGAGCAGTTCTTC.

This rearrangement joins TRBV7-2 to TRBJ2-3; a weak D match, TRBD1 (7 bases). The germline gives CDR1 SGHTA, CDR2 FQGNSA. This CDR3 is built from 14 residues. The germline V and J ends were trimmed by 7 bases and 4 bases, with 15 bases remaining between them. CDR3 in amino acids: CASNNARGADTQYF. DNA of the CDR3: TGTGCCAGCAACAACGCCAGGGGGGCAGATACGCAGTATTTT.

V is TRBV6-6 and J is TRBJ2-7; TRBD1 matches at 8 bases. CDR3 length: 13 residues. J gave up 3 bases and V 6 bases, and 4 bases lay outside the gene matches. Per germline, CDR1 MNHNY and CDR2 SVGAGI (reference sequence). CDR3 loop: CASSLGQVYEQYF. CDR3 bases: TGTGCCAGCAGCCTGGGACAGGTCTACGAGCAGTACTTC.

CDR3 sequence: CSASGGSQAFF. The CDR3 DNA follows: TGCAGTGCTTCAGGGGGCTCCCAAGCTTTCTTT. V usage is TRBV20-1 and J usage is TRBJ1-1, with 8 bases fitting TRBD1. The germline CDR1 and CDR2 sequences are DFQATT and SNEGSKA (reference sequence). The trim removed 5 bases at V and 9 bases at J, leaving 5 bases unmatched. This CDR3 spans 11 amino acids.

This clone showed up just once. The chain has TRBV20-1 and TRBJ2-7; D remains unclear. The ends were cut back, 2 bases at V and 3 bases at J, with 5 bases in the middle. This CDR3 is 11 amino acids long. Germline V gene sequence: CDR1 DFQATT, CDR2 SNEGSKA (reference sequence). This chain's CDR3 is CSARQDYEQYF. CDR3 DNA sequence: TGCAGTGCTAGACAGGACTACGAGCAGTACTTC.

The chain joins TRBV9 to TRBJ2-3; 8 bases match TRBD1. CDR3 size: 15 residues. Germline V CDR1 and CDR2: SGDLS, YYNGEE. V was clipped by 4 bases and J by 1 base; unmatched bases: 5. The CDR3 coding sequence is TGTGCCAGCAGCCAGACACAGGGGGGCACAGATACGCAGTATTTT. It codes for CASSQTQGGTDTQYF. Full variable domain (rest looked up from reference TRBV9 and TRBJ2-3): DSGVTQTPKHLITATGQRVTLRCSPRSGDLSVYWYQQSLDQGLQFLIQYYNGEERAKGNILERFSAQQFPDLHSELNLSSLELGDSALYFCASSQTQGGTDTQYFGPGTRLTVL.

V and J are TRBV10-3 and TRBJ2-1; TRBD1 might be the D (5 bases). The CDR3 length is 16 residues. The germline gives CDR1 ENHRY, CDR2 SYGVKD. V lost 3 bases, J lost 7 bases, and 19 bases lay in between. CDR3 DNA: TGTGCCATCAGTGAAGGGGCTGGGGCACCTACAAATGAGCAGTTCTTC. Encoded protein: CAISEGAGAPTNEQFF.

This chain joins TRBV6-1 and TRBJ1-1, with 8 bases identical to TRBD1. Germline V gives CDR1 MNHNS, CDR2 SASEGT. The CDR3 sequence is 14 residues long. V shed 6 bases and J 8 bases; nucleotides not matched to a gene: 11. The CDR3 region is CASRRDRGPLEAFF. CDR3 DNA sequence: TGTGCCAGCAGGAGAGACAGGGGCCCTCTAGAAGCTTTCTTT.

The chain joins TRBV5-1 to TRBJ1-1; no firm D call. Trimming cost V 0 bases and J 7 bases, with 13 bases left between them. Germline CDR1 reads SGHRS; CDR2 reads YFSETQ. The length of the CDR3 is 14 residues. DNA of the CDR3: TGCGCCAGCAGCTTGGTCGTCGGGAAAAGTGAAGCTTTCTTT. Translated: CASSLVVGKSEAFF.

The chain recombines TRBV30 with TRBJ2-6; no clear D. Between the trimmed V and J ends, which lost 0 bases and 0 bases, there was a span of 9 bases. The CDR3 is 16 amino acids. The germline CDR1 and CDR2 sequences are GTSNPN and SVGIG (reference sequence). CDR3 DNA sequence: TGTGCCTGGAGTGTAGGAGCCTACTCTGGGGCCAACGTCCTGACTTTC. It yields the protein CAWSVGAYSGANVLTF. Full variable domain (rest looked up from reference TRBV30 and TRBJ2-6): SQTIHQWPATLVQPVGSPLSLECTVEGTSNPNLYWYRQAAGRGLQLLFYSVGIGQISSEVPQNLSASRPQDRQFILSSKKLLLSDSGFYLCAWSVGAYSGANVLTFGAGSRLTVL.

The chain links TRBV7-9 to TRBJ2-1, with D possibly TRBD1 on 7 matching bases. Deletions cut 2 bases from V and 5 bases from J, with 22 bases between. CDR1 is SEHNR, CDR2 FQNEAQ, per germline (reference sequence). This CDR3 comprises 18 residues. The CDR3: CASSLRIVRDSENNEQFF. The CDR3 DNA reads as TGTGCCAGCAGCTTACGGATAGTGCGGGACAGTGAGAACAATGAGCAGTTCTTC.

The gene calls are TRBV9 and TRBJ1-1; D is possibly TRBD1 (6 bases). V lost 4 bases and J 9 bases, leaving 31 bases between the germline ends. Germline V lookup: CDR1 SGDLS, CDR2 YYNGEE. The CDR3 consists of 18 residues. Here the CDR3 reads CASSPGGGGILGMGQAFF. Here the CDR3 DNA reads TGTGCCAGCAGCCCGGGGGGAGGGGGGATACTAGGCATGGGACAAGCTTTCTTT.